A single T cell receptor (beta chain) is shown here with its context. It lacks a known antigen. No much larger clone is present one base from it, and per-base qualities are unavailable. This sample was included in a study of blood T cell repertoires in COVID-19 (dated by TCRdb to between 2020 and 2021). Regarding the research as a whole: Collaborator samples came from the United States, Italy and Spain and covered acute and convalescent phases of COVID-19. The material from the prospective study consisted of cDNA or gDNA derived from T cells, B-cell-depleted T cells, or PBMCs. Deeply sampled blood TCRbeta repertoires from subjects exposed to, actively infected with, or recovered from COVID-19 were included in the dataset. A freely available public database, intended as a resource for researchers studying the immune response to SARS-CoV-2, is where the repertoires were released. Samples were obtained from the ongoing ImmuneRACE study (first 160 participants) and from roughly 1,300 subjects provided by 6 global collaborators. A de-identified subject ID, COVID-19 status, age in years and sex were almost always included in the sample metadata. Where HLA class I and class II types were available, the types were taken from metadata supplied by the sample provider, not from assay-based typing.

The germline V and J ends show losses of 3 bases and 5 bases respectively, and no gene match explains 10 bases of the junction. The germline V gene (reference sequence) supplies CDR1 SGHNT and CDR2 YYREEE. Reading from cysteine to phenylalanine, the CDR3 counts 15 amino acids. Of the read, only the CDR3 DNA is kept; its 45 bases are in frame from base 1. The study at large found these results: How much clinical and demographic metadata was included differed by source and by participant, and the metadata was provided uncurated.

Participants in the prospective study were aged about 18 to 89 years, lived in about two dozen United States geographic areas, and enrolled through a virtual design. In the prospective study, participants were assigned to cohorts based on the clinical history participants reported in a screening survey and a study questionnaire. Recovered participants in ImmuneRACE Cohort 3 were defined by two consecutive negative NP/OP PCR tests, clearance by a healthcare professional, or resolution of symptoms. In the prospective study, whole blood, serum and a nasopharyngeal or oropharyngeal swab were collected from each participant by mobile phlebotomists. Over an approximately 2-month period, participants in the prospective study had the option of providing additional blood draws and questionnaires. Blood samples from the prospective study were shipped frozen or at room temperature prior to DNA extraction.

TCRbeta CDR3 regions were amplified from genomic DNA using the immunoSEQ Assay, a bias-controlled multiplex PCR. In the original analysis: The number of nucleated cells in each sample was estimated by amplification of reference gene primers within the assay. Sequence reads were collapsed and filtered to measure the absolute abundance of every unique TCRbeta CDR3 rearrangement. For each sample, productive Simpson clonality was calculated as the square root of Simpson's diversity index over productive rearrangements. TCRdb provides this immuneACCESS table in a form limited to in-frame rearrangements. Some clones are lacking; in checked studies, under half of them reflect an unresolved V gene, and why the rest are absent is not known. V and J calls plus clone size are reproduced from that table; the DNA served to infer D and trimming. This sample has about 330,000 clones in its table, and around nine tenths of those were observed once. Together, the top ten hold around 5% of the sample.

The rearrangement combines TRBV5-4 with TRBJ2-5, and 7 junction bases match TRBD1. This TCR came from a man aged 25-45 years who had recovered from COVID-19. Source material: PBMCs or T cells enriched from blood (not recorded which). The sequence in DNA is TGTGCCAGCAGCTCAAACAGGGGTTGGAGGGAGACCCAGTACTTC. Its product reads: CASSSNRGWRETQYF.